This T cell receptor (beta chain) was retrieved from a study of cytomegalovirus exposure and HLA in healthy donors. Study in general: The 120 validation repertoires matched the 650 to 850 first-cohort repertoires in platform, a later analysis reported. Notes on the study in general: Reports showed the classifier diagnosing cytomegalovirus status with high specificity and sensitivity. Three chains linked to CMV were shown in vitro to be specific for CMV antigens.

The CDR3 extends over 12 amino acids. Germline loops: CDR1 SGHVS, CDR2 FQNEAQ. V was cut by 5 bases and J by 5 bases, with 10 bases left in between. This clone was seen a single time. The antigen remains undetermined. Sequencing was performed with immunoSEQ multiplex PCR; in TCRdb, only in-frame clones are kept and a portion is missing. The data hold about 110,000 clones, with more than 70% observed a single time. The receptor's source is a woman aged 18-29 years in good health and CMV-seronegative. This chain links TRBV7-8 with TRBJ2-7; TRBD2 is a possible D gene (6 bases). The sequenced sample consisted of PBMCs. CDR3 amino acids: CASSPSGDEQYF. The CDR3 DNA is TGTGCCAGCAGCCCCTCGGGAGACGAGCAGTACTTC.